This is a list of T cell receptor beta chains from one sample in a study of cytomegalovirus exposure and HLA in healthy donors. Using immunoSEQ multiplex PCR, the repertoire was profiled, and TCRdb retains in-frame clones only, with some absent. This table holds approximately 140,000 clones, around 80% found once. The sample consisted of PBMCs. Receptors originate from a man aged 40-49 years in good health and CMV-seropositive. Both conserved end residues are part of each CDR3. A D gene is named only where the DNA matches it firmly. Clone size is given for some rows only: seen once, a few or many times, or a class if the clone is expanded.

d_gene	v_gene	j_gene	abundance	CDR3nt	CDR3aa
-	TRBV19	TRBJ1-2	-	TGTGCCAGTAGTATGCAGGTTAACTATGGCTACACCTTC	CASSMQVNYGYTF
-	TRBV15	TRBJ2-7	-	TGTGCCACCAGCAGACGTAATTCCGGCGCGCGATATAGTTCTAGTCTCTACGAGCAGTACTTC	CATSRRNSGARYSSSLYEQYF
TRBD1	TRBV11-3	TRBJ2-7	-	TGTGCCAGCAGCTTACAGGGGACAGGGTCCTACGAGCAGTACTTC	CASSLQGTGSYEQYF
-	TRBV30	TRBJ2-7	few	TGTGCCTGGACCGGGCAGGGCTACGAGCAGTACTTC	CAWTGQGYEQYF
TRBD2	TRBV28	TRBJ2-1	-	TGTGCCGGCAGCGTAGCGGGAACCATTAACAATGAGCAGTTCTTC	CAGSVAGTINNEQFF
TRBD1	TRBV5-6	TRBJ1-1	-	TGTGCCAGCAGCCAAGCCGGGACAGCCATAGTTCCTTTCTTT	CASSQAGTAIVPFF
-	TRBV5-6	TRBJ2-7	-	TGTGCCAGCAGCTTGGTTGCGTACCCCTCCTACGAGCAGTACTTC	CASSLVAYPSYEQYF
-	TRBV29-1	TRBJ2-7	-	TGCAGCGTTGATATAGGAACCGGACAGTACGAGCAGTACTTC	CSVDIGTGQYEQYF
TRBD2	TRBV7-2	TRBJ2-3	once	TGTGCCAGCAGCTTAGCGGGCCTAGCGGGGGGTAGCACAGATACGCAGTATTTT	CASSLAGLAGGSTDTQYF
-	TRBV4-1	TRBJ1-6	-	TGCGCCAGCAGCCAGTTCAGGGCCGATAATTCACCCCTCCACTTT	CASSQFRADNSPLHF
-	TRBV7-6	TRBJ2-7	once	TGTGCCAGCAGCGGACGCTCGGGACAGTACTTC	CASSGRSGQYF